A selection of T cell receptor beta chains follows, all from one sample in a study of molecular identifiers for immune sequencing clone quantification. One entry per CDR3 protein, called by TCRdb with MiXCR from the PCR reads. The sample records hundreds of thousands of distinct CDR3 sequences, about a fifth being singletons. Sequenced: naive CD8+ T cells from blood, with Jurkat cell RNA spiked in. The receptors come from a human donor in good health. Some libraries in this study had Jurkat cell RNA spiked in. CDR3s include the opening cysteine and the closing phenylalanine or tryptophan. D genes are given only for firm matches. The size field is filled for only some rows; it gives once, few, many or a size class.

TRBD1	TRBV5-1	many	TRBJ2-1	CASSTTTGYYNEQFF	TGCGCCAGCAGCACAACGACAGGGTATTATAATGAGCAGTTCTTC
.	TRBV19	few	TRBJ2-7	CASSAASGHEQYF	TGTGCCAGTAGTGCGGCCTCAGGTCACGAGCAGTACTTC
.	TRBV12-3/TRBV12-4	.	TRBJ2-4	CASSLNDLGGHALNRVAKTIQYF	TGTGCCAGCAGTTTAAATGACTTAGGGGGACACGCACTAAACCGAGTAGCCAAAACCATTCAGTACTTC
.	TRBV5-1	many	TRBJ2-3	CASSQGDGTDTQYF	TGCGCCAGCAGCCAGGGTGACGGCACAGATACGCAGTATTTT
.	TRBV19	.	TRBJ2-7	CASKDGPGPSYEQYF	TGTGCCAGTAAAGATGGGCCCGGGCCATCCTACGAGCAGTACTTC
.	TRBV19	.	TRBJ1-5	CAGSIGGFYQPQHF	TGTGCCGGTAGTATTGGGGGTTTTTACCAGCCCCAGCATTTT
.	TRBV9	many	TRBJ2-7	CASSVGSNYEQYF	TGTGCCAGCAGCGTAGGGTCCAACTACGAGCAGTACTTC
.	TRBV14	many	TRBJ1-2	CASSQLQNYGYTF	TGTGCCAGCAGCCAACTACAGAACTATGGCTACACCTTC
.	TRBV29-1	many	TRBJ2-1	CSAYGGFNEQFF	TGCAGCGCCTATGGAGGTTTCAATGAGCAGTTCTTC
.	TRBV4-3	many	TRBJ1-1	CASSQERDPNTEAFF	TGCGCCAGCAGCCAAGAGAGGGACCCGAACACTGAAGCTTTCTTT
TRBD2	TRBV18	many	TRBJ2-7	CASSPASGSLEQYF	TGTGCCAGCTCACCGGCTAGCGGGAGCCTCGAGCAGTACTTC
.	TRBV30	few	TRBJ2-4	CAWRDIREAKNIQYF	TGTGCCTGGAGGGATATCCGGGAAGCCAAAAACATTCAGTACTTC
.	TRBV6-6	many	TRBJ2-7	CASSYSTEIYEQYF	TGTGCCAGCAGTTACTCGACAGAAATCTACGAGCAGTACTTC
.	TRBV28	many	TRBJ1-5	CASSPNQPQHF	TGTGCCAGCAGCCCAAATCAGCCCCAGCATTTT
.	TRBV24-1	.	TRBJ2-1	CATSVIDRNTYNEQFF	TGTGCCACCAGTGTTATCGACAGAAATACCTACAATGAGCAGTTCTTC
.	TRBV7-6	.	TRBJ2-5	CASSLDPTSPGESETQYF	TGTGCCAGCAGCTTAGATCCCACTAGCCCAGGGGAGAGTGAGACCCAGTACTTC
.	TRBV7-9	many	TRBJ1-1	CASSRLANTEAFF	TGTGCCAGCAGCCGACTCGCGAACACTGAAGCTTTCTTT
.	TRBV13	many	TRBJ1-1	CASSLGRWRTEAFF	TGTGCCAGCAGCTTAGGTCGGTGGCGGACTGAAGCTTTCTTT
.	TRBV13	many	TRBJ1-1	CASSWMEGGGPNTEAFF	TGTGCCAGCAGCTGGATGGAAGGAGGAGGGCCGAACACTGAAGCTTTCTTT
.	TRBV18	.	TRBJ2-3	CASSHRDGEDTQYF	TGTGCCAGCTCACACAGGGACGGAGAGGATACGCAGTATTTT
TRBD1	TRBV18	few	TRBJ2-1	CASLEQGAVWNNEQFF	TGTGCCAGCCTCGAGCAGGGGGCGGTTTGGAACAATGAGCAGTTCTTC
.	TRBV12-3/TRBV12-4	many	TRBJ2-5	CASSPTGEETQYF	TGTGCCAGCAGCCCCACGGGGGAAGAGACCCAGTACTTC
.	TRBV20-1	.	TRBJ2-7	CSARGQAPTDTYEQYF	TGCAGTGCCCGAGGACAAGCGCCGACAGATACCTACGAGCAGTACTTC
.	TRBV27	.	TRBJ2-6	CASSLLTTGSGANVLTF	TGTGCCAGCAGTTTATTAACCACAGGGTCTGGGGCCAACGTCCTGACTTTC
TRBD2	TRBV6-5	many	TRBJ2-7	CASSYSSGGDYEQYF	TGTGCCAGCAGTTACTCGAGTGGGGGGGACTACGAGCAGTACTTC
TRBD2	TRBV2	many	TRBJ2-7	CASTILAGGNYEQYF	TGTGCCAGCACCATACTAGCGGGGGGTAACTACGAGCAGTACTTC